Below, 10 T cell receptor beta chains from the same sample are listed, as sequenced in a study of cytotoxic CD8 clonotypes in ibrutinib-treated CLL. This table comes from immunoSEQ multiplex PCR, and its TCRdb copy is limited to in-frame clones, with some not included. The sample includes approximately 200,000 clones, about 72% seen only once; the top ten take about an eighth. Material: PBMCs, obtained after 24 months of ibrutinib treatment. All receptors come from a human donor with chronic lymphocytic leukemia.

The chain couples TRBV6-1 to TRBJ2-7; TRBD1 matches at 7 bases. Per germline, CDR1 MNHNS and CDR2 SASEGT. The CDR3 sequence is 13 residues long. Trimming removed 6 bases from V and 4 bases from J; junction bases left unmatched: 6. CDR3 sequence reads: CASRFHRGYEQYF. Written as DNA, the CDR3 is TGTGCCAGCAGATTTCACAGGGGTTACGAGCAGTACTTC.

A few counts support this clone. The chain joins TRBV7-9 to TRBJ1-2, with 7 bases that match TRBD1. The CDR3 covers 14 residues. V lost 4 bases to trimming and J lost 6 bases; unmatched junction nucleotides: 8. The germline V gene encodes CDR1 SEHNR and CDR2 FQNEAQ (reference sequence). CDR3: CASSSLRQGHGYTF. CDR3 bases: TGTGCCAGCAGCTCTCTTCGACAGGGTCATGGCTACACCTTC.

The CDR3 sequence is CASSFRLAANNEQFF. DNA for the CDR3: TGTGCCAGCAGTTTCCGGCTAGCGGCGAACAATGAGCAGTTCTTC. This chain joins TRBV27 and TRBJ2-1; 7 bases match TRBD2. CDR1 is MNHEY and CDR2 is SMNVEV in the germline V gene (reference sequence). The J segment lost 5 bases and the V segment lost 3 bases, leaving 7 bases of the junction unmatched. The CDR3 runs to 15 residues.

CDR3 residues: CASGRGLAGEFGQYEQYF. The CDR3, as DNA: TGTGCCAGCGGGAGGGGACTAGCGGGAGAATTCGGGCAGTACGAGCAGTACTTC. The chain carries TRBV4-2 and TRBJ2-7; 14 nucleotides match TRBD2. Germline V gene data show CDR1 as LGHNA and CDR2 as YNFKEQ. The CDR3 totals 18 residues. V shed 8 bases, J shed 4 bases, and the junction held 16 bases outside the gene matches.

The chain uses TRBV11-3 and TRBJ2-1; 9 bases fit TRBD1. CDR1 and CDR2 from the germline V gene are SGHNT and YENEEA. This CDR3 is built from 17 residues. The ends lost 5 bases at V and 3 bases at J; junction bases unmatched: 11. The CDR3 DNA reads TGTGCCAGCAGCCTGAGGACAGGGGAGAATCTCTACAATGAGCAGTTCTTC. It is translated as CASSLRTGENLYNEQFF. The whole variable domain, remainder taken from reference TRBV11-3 and TRBJ2-1, is EAGVVQSPRYKIIEKKQPVAFWCNPISGHNTLYWYLQNLGQGPELLIRYENEEAVDDSQLPKDRFSAERLKGVDSTLKIQPAELGDSAVYLCASSLRTGENLYNEQFFGPGTRLTVL.

The chain has TRBV25-1 and TRBJ2-3, with 7 bases fitting TRBD1. Germline loops: CDR1 MGHDK, CDR2 SYGVNS. V was pared by 5 bases and J by 0 bases, with 2 bases of the junction left unmatched. This CDR3 comprises 14 residues. CDR3 residues: CASSRTGSTDTQYF. CDR3 coding DNA: TGTGCCAGCAGTCGGACAGGCAGCACAGATACGCAGTATTTT.

The table lists this clone with a count of one. This sequence joins TRBV5-4 and TRBJ2-7; D perhaps matches TRBD2 (7 bases). The CDR3 is made up of 13 amino acids. Germline V gene sequence: CDR1 SGHNT, CDR2 YYREEE (reference sequence). V shed 3 bases and J shed 5 bases, with 12 bases lying between them. This CDR3 reads CASSSQGGDEQYF. The CDR3 coding sequence is TGTGCCAGCAGCTCACAGGGAGGGGACGAGCAGTACTTC.

The chain links TRBV19 to TRBJ2-2; TRBD1 matches at 10 bases. J was trimmed by 6 bases and V by 7 bases; bases with no gene match: 5. The CDR3 totals 14 residues. The germline V gene encodes CDR1 LNHDA and CDR2 SQIVND (reference sequence). The CDR3 bases are TGTGCCAGTAAGACAGGGGGCGCAGCCGGGGAGCTGTTTTTT. This translates into CASKTGGAAGELFF.

V and J are TRBV27 and TRBJ2-7; possibly TRBD2 for D (6 bases). V was trimmed by 2 bases and J by 5 bases, leaving 13 bases between them. CDR3 length: 14 residues. Germline CDR1 and CDR2: MNHEY and SMNVEV (reference sequence). For the CDR3, the DNA is TGTGCCAGCAGTTTAGCGGGATTAGGCCACGAGCAGTACTTC. Protein: CASSLAGLGHEQYF.

The chain joins TRBV12-5 to TRBJ2-3, with TRBD2 identical over 12 bases. This CDR3 comprises 17 residues. Trimming removed 5 bases from V and 4 bases from J; junction bases left unmatched: 10. Germline lookup yields CDR1 LGHNT and CDR2 FRNRAP. CDR3 nucleotide sequence: TGTGCTAGTGGTCGGGGACTAGCGGGTCTAGGGGCAGATACGCAGTATTTT. Translation: CASGRGLAGLGADTQYF.